Below, 9 T cell receptor beta chains from the same sample are listed, as sequenced in a study of cytomegalovirus exposure and HLA in healthy donors. This table comes from immunoSEQ multiplex PCR, and its TCRdb copy is limited to in-frame clones, with some not included. In the table there are about 310,000 clones, around 90% of which are singletons. Material for sequencing was PBMCs. The receptors come from a man between 25 and 39 years old in good health and CMV-seronegative.

The chain links TRBV6-1 to TRBJ2-5; the D gene is possibly TRBD2 (5 bases). This CDR3 comprises 13 residues. CDR1 is MNHNS and CDR2 is SASEGT in the germline V gene. Between the trimmed V and J ends, which lost 6 bases and 0 bases, there was a span of 8 bases. CDR3 amino acids: CASRDWYQETQYF. The CDR3, as DNA: TGTGCCAGCAGGGACTGGTACCAAGAGACCCAGTACTTC.

The V gene is TRBV5-1, the J gene TRBJ1-2; no clear D gene. The CDR3 is 14 residues long. The V gene's germline CDR1 is SGHRS and CDR2 YFSETQ. Between the trimmed V and J ends, which lost 3 bases and 1 base, there was a span of 10 bases. CDR3 nucleotides: TGCGCCAGCAGCTCCCTGAACGGTAACTATGGCTACACCTTC. It is translated as CASSSLNGNYGYTF.

This clone was counted a few times. The chain recombines TRBV2 with TRBJ1-2; 8 bases are shared with TRBD1. J was trimmed by 4 bases and V by 3 bases; bases with no gene match: 1. There are 13 residues in the CDR3. Per germline, CDR1 SNHLY and CDR2 FYNNEI. The CDR3 loop is CASSEDRAYGYTF. CDR3 coding DNA: TGTGCCAGCAGTGAGGACAGGGCCTATGGCTACACCTTC.

The CDR3 loop is CASSLTGPGEAFF. CDR3 in DNA: TGTGCCAGCAGCCTGACAGGGCCTGGTGAAGCTTTCTTT. V gene TRBV7-2 combines with J gene TRBJ1-1, with 7 bases fitting TRBD1. This CDR3 spans 13 amino acids. CDR1 and CDR2 (germline): SGHTA, FQGNSA. The junction had 7 bases not matched to a gene; V was cut back by 5 bases and J by 7 bases.

The V and J genes are TRBV29-1 and TRBJ1-1; D not resolved. CDR1 and CDR2 (germline): SQVTM, ANQGSEA. With 3 bases removed from V and 1 base from J, the gap between germline ends came to 15 bases. The CDR3 consists of 15 residues. CDR3 bases: TGCAGCGTTGACAAAGTGGCCGGGAGGAACACTGAAGCTTTCTTT. It is translated as CSVDKVAGRNTEAFF. The full variable domain, its missing parts supplied by reference TRBV29-1 and TRBJ1-1, is SAVISQKPSRDICQRGTSLTIQCQVDSQVTMMFWYRQQPGQSLTLIATANQGSEATYESGFVIDKFPISRPNLTFSTLTVSNMSPEDSSIYLCSVDKVAGRNTEAFFGQGTRLTVV.

This clone showed up just once. This chain connects TRBV5-6 to TRBJ2-7; the D is unclear. Germline V gives CDR1 SGHDT, CDR2 YYEEEE. This CDR3 spans 15 amino acids. V dropped 1 base and J dropped 2 bases, with 13 bases sitting between them. The CDR3 protein is CASSLNQVLPYEQYF. CDR3 DNA: TGTGCCAGCAGCTTGAACCAGGTCCTACCCTACGAGCAGTACTTC.

This chain joins TRBV7-9 and TRBJ2-7; 10 bases align to TRBD1. V lost 4 bases to trimming and J lost 2 bases; unmatched junction nucleotides: 5. The CDR3 has 15 amino acids. Germline values: CDR1 SEHNR, CDR2 FQNEAQ (reference sequence). The DNA of the CDR3 is TGTGCCAGCAGCTCCACGGGGACAGGGGCCTACGAGCAGTACTTC. It translates to CASSSTGTGAYEQYF.

The genes are TRBV7-7 and TRBJ2-1; 8 bases map to TRBD2. The CDR3 runs 14 residues. The V segment lost 5 bases and the J segment 10 bases; nucleotides outside the gene matches: 10. Germline V gene sequence: CDR1 SSHAT, CDR2 FNYEAQ (reference sequence). CDR3 loop: CASSPANGGVEQFF. The DNA for the CDR3 is TGTGCCAGCAGCCCAGCGAACGGGGGGGTCGAGCAGTTCTTC.

This sequence joins TRBV6-1 and TRBJ1-6; TRBD1 agrees at 7 bases. V shed 6 bases and J 7 bases; nucleotides not matched to a gene: 9. Germline CDR1 reads MNHNS; CDR2 reads SASEGT. This CDR3 region has 15 residues. The CDR3 bases are TGTGCCAGCAGCCTTGAACAGGGGCGAAATTCACCCCTCCACTTT. Translating it yields CASSLEQGRNSPLHF.